This passage covers 20 T cell receptor beta chains from one sample sequenced in a study of T cell responses to AZD1222 COVID-19 vaccine. The assay was immunoSEQ multiplex PCR, and TCRdb's table has in-frame clones only and misses some. The table includes about 89,000 clones, about nine tenths detected once. The starting material was peripheral blood, obtained 28 days after the second AZD1222 dose. These receptors originate from an adult who received the AZD1222 COVID-19 vaccine.

The chain is built from TRBV6-4 and TRBJ2-7, with 7 bases matching TRBD2. Germline-derived CDR1 and CDR2 are MRHNA and SNTAGT. The V gene end was trimmed by 4 bases and the J gene end by 3 bases; junction bases not matched to a gene: 9. The CDR3 loop spans 15 amino acids. CDR3 amino acids: CASSVSPTSYYEQYF. The CDR3 nucleotides read TGTGCCAGCAGTGTATCCCCGACTAGCTACTACGAGCAGTACTTC.

CDR3 amino acids: CATSRDFSSAFF. For the CDR3, the DNA is TGTGCCACCAGCAGAGACTTCTCATCCGCTTTCTTT. The V gene is TRBV15, the J gene TRBJ1-1, with D hard to call. The V and J ends lost 0 bases and 11 bases respectively, with 10 bases between them. Germline lookup yields CDR1 LNHNV and CDR2 YYDKDF (reference sequence). The CDR3 spans 12 residues.

V gene TRBV4-2 combines with J gene TRBJ2-3, with TRBD2 identical over 9 bases. Germline CDR1 LGHNA, CDR2 YNFKEQ. J lost 2 bases, V lost 0 bases, and 9 bases had no gene match. The CDR3 sequence is 18 residues long. The CDR3 region has the DNA TGTGCCAGCAGCCAAGATGAGGCGGGGGGGCATGTCACAGATACGCAGTATTTT. This encodes CASSQDEAGGHVTDTQYF.

The rearrangement links TRBV30 to TRBJ1-3; perhaps TRBD1 as D (6 bases). CDR3 length: 15 residues. V shed 3 bases and J shed 1 base, with 13 bases lying between them. The V gene's germline CDR1 is GTSNPN and CDR2 SVGIG (reference sequence). Written as DNA, the CDR3 is TGTGCCTGGAGAGGGGGTCCGACTTCTGGAAACACCATATATTTT. Translated, it gives CAWRGGPTSGNTIYF.

The V gene is TRBV19, the J gene TRBJ1-3; no definite D call. Germline V gene lookup returns CDR1 LNHDA and CDR2 SQIVND (reference sequence). The ends were cut back, 3 bases at V and 0 bases at J, with 9 bases in the middle. There are 15 residues in the CDR3. The CDR3 sequence: CASSIPLFSGNTIYF. CDR3 DNA sequence: TGTGCCAGTAGTATTCCGCTGTTCTCTGGAAACACCATATATTTT.

CDR3 loop: CASSLWRGLRTEAFF. CDR3 DNA: TGTGCCAGCAGTTTATGGCGGGGACTGAGGACTGAAGCTTTCTTT. The genes are TRBV28 and TRBJ1-1, with D tentatively TRBD1 (5 bases). Germline V gene lookup returns CDR1 MDHEN and CDR2 SYDVKM. This CDR3 has 15 amino acids. The ends were cut back, 0 bases at V and 5 bases at J, with 13 bases in the middle.

The chain joins TRBV18 to TRBJ1-2; TRBD1 matches at 8 bases. Germline lookup yields CDR1 KGHSH and CDR2 LQKENI. The trim removed 3 bases at V and 4 bases at J, leaving 16 bases unmatched. The CDR3 has 18 amino acids. The CDR3 region is CASSPVVQGAMVAYGYTF. In DNA, the CDR3 is TGTGCCAGCTCACCGGTGGTTCAGGGGGCTATGGTGGCCTATGGCTACACCTTC.

This sequence joins TRBV30 and TRBJ1-1, with D perhaps TRBD1 (5 bases). This CDR3 spans 14 amino acids. Trimming removed 5 bases from V and 1 base from J, with 14 bases in between. Germline CDR1 GTSNPN, CDR2 SVGIG (reference sequence). The CDR3 loop reads CAWDKQRGNTEAFF. The CDR3 coding sequence is TGTGCCTGGGATAAGCAAAGGGGGAACACTGAAGCTTTCTTT.

This rearrangement joins TRBV7-9 to TRBJ1-4; 9 bases match TRBD1. Germline CDR1 reads SEHNR; CDR2 reads FQNEAQ (reference sequence). Unmatched junction bases numbered 3, after V lost 5 bases and J lost 2 bases. The CDR3 covers 15 residues. In nucleotides, the CDR3 is TGTGCCAGCAGCGCCGACAGGGGGACTAATGAAAAACTGTTTTTT. This encodes CASSADRGTNEKLFF.

The chain links TRBV5-5 to TRBJ1-2, with D perhaps matching TRBD1 (6 bases). CDR3 length equals 14 residues. Germline V gives CDR1 SGHKS, CDR2 YYEKEE (reference sequence). Trimming cost V 2 bases and J 4 bases, with 12 bases left between them. This CDR3 reads CASSLTGAGYGYTF. The CDR3 bases are TGTGCCAGCAGCTTAACGGGGGCAGGCTATGGCTACACCTTC.

This clone has only one observation. The chain employs TRBV6-1 and TRBJ2-7; D may be TRBD1 (6 bases). Germline CDR1 reads MNHNS; CDR2 reads SASEGT. The CDR3 sequence is 16 residues long. The V and J ends lost 3 bases and 9 bases respectively, with 24 bases between them. The CDR3 sequence: CASSDRQAHYQQGQYF. The CDR3 DNA sequence: TGTGCCAGCAGTGACAGACAGGCCCACTACCAACAAGGGCAGTACTTC.

The sample holds one count of this clone. The V gene is TRBV9, the J gene TRBJ2-1; D remains ambiguous. The CDR3 is made up of 13 amino acids. V gave up 4 bases and J gave up 8 bases, with 13 bases separating them. Germline CDR1 is SGDLS and CDR2 is YYNGEE. The CDR3 coding sequence is TGTGCCAGCAGCCCCCCGGACGGGTATGAGCAGTTCTTC. Protein: CASSPPDGYEQFF.

The chain carries TRBV11-2 and TRBJ1-4, with 7 bases fitting TRBD1. Germline CDR1 reads SGHAT; CDR2 reads FQNNGV. The CDR3 has 15 residues. V trimming: 4 bases; J trimming: 7 bases; junction bases outside the gene matches: 9. The CDR3 loop is CASSSGQVLREKLFF. The CDR3 DNA sequence: TGTGCCAGCAGCTCAGGACAGGTCTTGCGTGAAAAACTGTTTTTT.

The chain combines TRBV15 with TRBJ2-5; the D gene is possibly TRBD2 (6 bases). The CDR3 extends over 12 amino acids. The germline V gene has CDR1 LNHNV and CDR2 YYDKDF (reference sequence). CDR3 DNA: TGTTCTGTACTAGCCTCACAAGAGACCCAGTACTTC. Its translation is CSVLASQETQYF.

This clone has only one observation. The chain couples TRBV1 to TRBJ1-2; the table's TRBD1 call for D was not verified on the DNA. TRBV1 is an annotated pseudogene. The CDR3 extends over 19 amino acids. The CDR3 DNA is TGCACCAGCAGCCAAGATCGATCGTCGTTTCTCGGACAGGGGTATGGCTACACCTTC. Encoded protein: CTSSQDRSSFLGQGYGYTF.

The chain couples TRBV24-1 to TRBJ1-4; possible D gene TRBD1, 6 bases. Trimming cost V 3 bases and J 7 bases, with 14 bases left between them. CDR3 size: 15 residues. Germline assignment: CDR1 KGHDR and CDR2 SFDVKD. CDR3 DNA: TGTGCCACCAGTGATGCACAGGGAGAGGGTGAAAAACTGTTTTTT. Translating it yields CATSDAQGEGEKLFF.

J is TRBJ2-2 and V is TRBV19, with D hard to call. This CDR3 is 12 amino acids long. Trimming shortened V by 7 bases and J by 1 base, and 4 bases separated the two germline ends. The germline V gene encodes CDR1 LNHDA and CDR2 SQIVND (reference sequence). DNA for the CDR3: TGTGCCAGTAAACGGAACACCGGGGAGCTGTTTTTT. Its protein product is CASKRNTGELFF. The full variable domain, with the rest looked up from reference TRBV19 and TRBJ2-2, is DGGITQSPKYLFRKEGQNVTLSCEQNLNHDAMYWYRQDPGQGLRLIYYSQIVNDFQKGDIAEGYSVSREKKESFPLTVTSAQKNPTAFYLCASKRNTGELFFGEGSRLTVL.

The chain combines TRBV3-1 (or the pseudogene TRBV3-2) with TRBJ2-2, with a possible D match to TRBD2 (6 bases). V lost 1 base, J lost 5 bases, and 14 bases lay in between. The CDR3 spans 16 residues. Germline V gives CDR1 LGHDT, CDR2 YNNKEL (reference sequence). The CDR3 DNA is TGTGCCAGCAGCCAAGGCGCGGGGCGAAGGACCGGGGAGCTGTTTTTT. Protein product: CASSQGAGRRTGELFF.

The chain carries TRBV11-2 and TRBJ2-3; 11 nucleotides agree with TRBD2. V lost 0 bases and J lost 5; bases outside the gene matches: 13. The CDR3 spans 19 residues. Germline assignment: CDR1 SGHAT and CDR2 FQNNGV. The CDR3 DNA reads TGTGCCAGCAGCTTAGATCCCCCCCCACTAGCGGGAGATATAGATACGCAGTATTTT. As protein: CASSLDPPPLAGDIDTQYF.

The chain employs TRBV27 and TRBJ2-1; 8 bases map to TRBD1. After removal of 7 bases from V and 3 bases from J, the junction contained 5 bases not matched to a gene. This CDR3 region has 14 residues. Per germline, CDR1 MNHEY and CDR2 SMNVEV (reference sequence). CDR3 protein: CASTPGQGYNEQFF. The CDR3, as DNA: TGTGCCAGCACCCCCGGACAGGGCTACAATGAGCAGTTCTTC.